The next 14 T cell receptor beta chains were all read from a single sample in a study of cytomegalovirus exposure and HLA in healthy donors. This table comes from immunoSEQ multiplex PCR, and its TCRdb copy is limited to in-frame clones, with some not included. The sample includes some 69,000 clones, approximately 94% seen only once; the top ten take about 4.1%. Input material: PBMCs. These TCRs come from a man aged 18 to 30 in good health and CMV-seropositive.

This chain joins TRBV28 and TRBJ2-7; 8 positions agree with TRBD1. CDR3 size: 12 residues. Germline V gene sequence: CDR1 MDHEN, CDR2 SYDVKM. With V trimmed by 7 bases and J by 6 bases, 5 bases remained unmatched. DNA for the CDR3: TGTGCCAGCACCCGGGACAGGTTCGAGCAGTACTTC. It translates to CASTRDRFEQYF.

The chain carries TRBV6-1 and TRBJ2-5; D is possibly TRBD1 (6 bases). The CDR3 spans 11 residues. With 11 bases removed from V and 3 bases from J, the gap between germline ends came to 10 bases. Germline V gives CDR1 MNHNS, CDR2 SASEGT. The CDR3 DNA reads as TGTGCCCAGGGGTCAGAAGAGACCCAGTACTTC. This translates into CAQGSEETQYF.

The chain carries TRBV2 and TRBJ2-2; D is possibly TRBD1 (7 bases). The CDR3 contains 17 residues. The V end lost 4 bases, the J end lost 0 bases, and 15 bases lay between the germline ends. Germline V gene data show CDR1 as SNHLY and CDR2 as FYNNEI. The CDR3 sequence is CASSGFSRGANTGELFF. CDR3 bases: TGTGCCAGCAGTGGATTTAGCAGGGGGGCGAACACCGGGGAGCTGTTTTTT.

The chain has TRBV6-5 and TRBJ2-7; the match to TRBD2 covers 13 bases. CDR3 length equals 15 residues. Germline CDR1 is MNHEY and CDR2 is SVGAGI. V lost 6 bases, J lost 6 bases, and 8 bases stayed unmatched. CDR3 sequence (DNA): TGTGCCAGCAGCCCGAGTGGGACTAGCGGGGCCGAGCAGTACTTC. It translates to CASSPSGTSGAEQYF.

The J gene is TRBJ2-7, the V gene TRBV2; 8 bases are a match to TRBD1. V was clipped by 5 bases and J by 9 bases; unmatched bases: 12. Germline V gives CDR1 SNHLY, CDR2 FYNNEI. The CDR3 runs to 14 residues. The CDR3 protein is CASSRPRTGRRQYF. The CDR3 nucleotides read TGTGCCAGCAGTCGACCCCGGACAGGGAGGAGGCAGTACTTC. The entire variable domain, with the rest obtained from reference TRBV2 and TRBJ2-7, is as follows: EPEVTQTPSHQVTQMGQEVILRCVPISNHLYFYWYRQILGQKVEFLVSFYNNEISEKSEIFDDQFSVERPDGSNFTLKIRSTKLEDSAMYFCASSRPRTGRRQYFGPGTRLTVT.

The rearrangement uses TRBV29-1 and TRBJ1-3; 7 positions agree with TRBD1. The V and J ends lost 5 bases and 9 bases, in that order; junction bases with no gene match: 7. The length of the CDR3 is 12 residues. Germline values: CDR1 SQVTM, CDR2 ANQGSEA. In DNA form, the CDR3 reads TGCAGCGTTTTACGGACAGGAGGCACCATATATTTT. Translation: CSVLRTGGTIYF.

The V and J genes are TRBV27 and TRBJ2-1; TRBD2 matches 8 bases. This CDR3 has 15 amino acids. CDR1 and CDR2 from the germline V gene are MNHEY and SMNVEV (reference sequence). Losses at the gene ends were 6 bases for V and 3 bases for J; bases not matched to a gene: 7. The CDR3, as DNA: TGTGCCAGCAGCCAGGCGGGGGGAGGCTACAATGAGCAGTTCTTC. Protein: CASSQAGGGYNEQFF.

This clone appeared once. The V gene is TRBV28, the J gene TRBJ2-5; D possibly corresponds to TRBD1 (5 bases). This CDR3 is built from 16 residues. V gave up 3 bases and J gave up 0 bases, with 14 bases separating them. Germline V gives CDR1 MDHEN, CDR2 SYDVKM. The CDR3 sequence: CASSFPEDRNQETQYF. DNA of the CDR3: TGTGCCAGCAGTTTCCCCGAAGACAGAAACCAAGAGACCCAGTACTTC.

J is TRBJ1-5 and V is TRBV6-1; 8 nucleotides agree with TRBD1. This CDR3 is 13 amino acids long. The junction had 1 base not matched to a gene; V was cut back by 5 bases and J by 4 bases. Germline lookup yields CDR1 MNHNS and CDR2 SASEGT. The CDR3 DNA is TGTGCCAGCAGTAACAGGGGGAATCAGCCCCAGCATTTT. Translated: CASSNRGNQPQHF.

V is TRBV12-5 and J is TRBJ2-1; TRBD2 aligns across 7 bases. V lost 0 bases, J lost 4 bases, and 21 bases stayed unmatched. Germline V gene sequence: CDR1 LGHNT, CDR2 FRNRAP. This CDR3 is 21 amino acids long. CDR3 sequence reads: CASGLVPTLGATSAKYNEQFF. CDR3 nucleotides: TGTGCTAGTGGTTTGGTACCTACCCTTGGCGCTACTAGCGCGAAATACAATGAGCAGTTCTTC.

The gene calls are TRBV9 and TRBJ2-7; D is unresolved. From germline, CDR1 is SGDLS and CDR2 YYNGEE. The CDR3 totals 13 residues. Trimming pared 2 bases from V and 0 bases from J, leaving 6 bases between. This CDR3 is CASSVGHSYEQYF. In DNA, the CDR3 is TGTGCCAGCAGCGTGGGCCACTCCTACGAGCAGTACTTC.

Only a few counts were recorded for this clone. V and J are TRBV7-6 and TRBJ2-1; 11 positions agree with TRBD2. Germline V lookup: CDR1 SGHVS, CDR2 FNYEAQ. Trimming removed 2 bases from V and 0 bases from J; junction bases left unmatched: 9. This CDR3 is built from 19 residues. The CDR3 sequence is CASSLRPSGGKSSYNEQFF. The CDR3 DNA is TGTGCCAGCAGCTTAAGGCCTAGCGGGGGGAAAAGCTCCTACAATGAGCAGTTCTTC.

The V call is TRBV29-1, the J call TRBJ2-6; possibly TRBD1 for D (5 bases). V was trimmed by 0 bases and J by 2 bases, leaving 20 bases between them. Per the germline V gene, CDR1 is SQVTM and CDR2 is ANQGSEA. This CDR3 is 19 amino acids long. CDR3 amino acids: CSVEEKLGASRAGANVLTF. Here the CDR3 DNA reads TGCAGCGTTGAAGAAAAATTAGGGGCTTCAAGGGCTGGGGCCAACGTCCTGACTTTC.

This clone showed up just once. This sequence joins TRBV27 and TRBJ2-7; 8 bases match TRBD2. Germline CDR1 MNHEY, CDR2 SMNVEV (reference sequence). The CDR3 is made up of 16 amino acids. Losses at the gene ends were 5 bases for V and 7 bases for J; bases not matched to a gene: 16. The CDR3 nucleotides are TGTGCCAGCAGTGATATCTTGGCGGGAGGATCTGGAGAGCAGTACTTC. This encodes CASSDILAGGSGEQYF.